This T cell receptor (beta chain) comes out of a study of monozygotic twins with inflammatory bowel disease. From germline, CDR1 is SGHTA and CDR2 FQGNSA. This CDR3 is built from 14 residues. TCR libraries each used approximately 4,000 ng of total RNA. UMIs were attached via template switching, each with a 6-nucleotide sample barcode. TCRdb reanalyzed the 5' RACE reads and collapses them to one entry per CDR3 protein, without DNA. Found here are about 210,000 distinct CDR3 sequences; the top ten clones hold under 8.5%. Study results and limitations: No distinction between different T cell subtypes was possible.

Notes on this clonotype: Its target is unknown.

The sample comprised blood. The sequence came from a human donor with ulcerative colitis or Crohn's disease, or a healthy co-twin of an affected twin (not recorded which). V usage is TRBV7-2 and J usage is TRBJ2-7; the D call from TCRdb, TRBD1, cannot be confirmed without DNA. The CDR3 spells CASSTWTGRDEQYF.